The 9 T cell receptor beta chains listed next were all sequenced from one sample in a study of cytomegalovirus exposure and HLA in healthy donors. The PCR ran on 60 Vbeta and 13 Jbeta primers. Here immunoSEQ multiplex PCR was the method, and the copy in TCRdb shows in-frame clones only, minus some. The sample yields 100,000 to 150,000 clones, 80% to 90% seen once. Sequenced input: PBMCs. The source of these receptors is a woman aged 18-29 years in good health and CMV-seropositive.

This chain links TRBV13 with TRBJ1-2, with D hard to call. V lost 0 bases, J lost 12 bases, and 20 bases lay in between. The CDR3 contains 15 residues. CDR1 is PRHDT, CDR2 FYEKMQ, per germline (reference sequence). CDR3 sequence reads: CASSLGTFGFEFHTF. The CDR3 nucleotides are TGTGCCAGCAGCTTAGGTACGTTCGGGTTCGAGTTTCACACCTTC.

As for this clone: Without the conserved terminal phenylalanine or tryptophan, this CDR3 likely stems from a read error. This chain joins TRBV11-2 and TRBJ1-6, with D tentatively TRBD1 (5 bases). CDR1 is SGHAT and CDR2 is FQNNGV in the germline V gene. The CDR3 totals 17 residues. V dropped 5 bases and J dropped 5 bases, with 19 bases sitting between them. This chain's CDR3 is CASSLTGGSANNSPLHS. As DNA, the CDR3 is TGTGCCAGCAGCCTCACGGGGGGGTCGGCGAATAATTCACCCCTCCACTCT.

This clone was counted between two and nine times. This chain links TRBV11-2 with TRBJ1-2; possibly TRBD1 for D (6 bases). The germline CDR1 and CDR2 sequences are SGHAT and FQNNGV. CDR3 length: 15 amino acids. The V end was cut by 5 bases, the J end by 8 bases, with 21 bases between. The chain's CDR3 is CASSLRDNPYLGYTF. The DNA of the CDR3 is TGTGCCAGCAGCCTCCGGGACAACCCTTACCTGGGCTACACCTTC.

This clone was seen only a few times. This chain links TRBV25-1 with TRBJ2-1; D is unresolved. V dropped 1 base and J dropped 10 bases, with 11 bases sitting between them. This CDR3 region has 13 residues. Germline CDR1 and CDR2: MGHDK and SYGVNS. The CDR3 region has the DNA TGTGCCAGCAGTGAATCTAAGATACGGGAGCAGTTCTTC. Amino acid sequence: CASSESKIREQFF.

Notes on this clone: A junction boundary mismatches the germline segment, possibly from a read error. The rearrangement joins TRBV7-9 to TRBJ1-2; TRBD1 might be the D (6 bases). Germline assignment: CDR1 SEHNR and CDR2 FQNEAQ (reference sequence). The CDR3 loop spans 13 amino acids. The CDR3 protein is CSSSLGQGYGYTF. Written as DNA, the CDR3 is TGTTCCAGCAGCCTGGGACAAGGGTATGGCTACACCTTC.

The sample holds a few counts of this clone. The J gene is TRBJ2-5, the V gene TRBV19; TRBD2 aligns across 7 bases. With 3 bases clipped from V and 4 bases from J, the junction kept 8 bases outside the gene matches. CDR1 LNHDA and CDR2 SQIVND come from the germline V gene (reference sequence). The CDR3 is made up of 15 amino acids. CDR3 in DNA: TGTGCCAGTAGTATGGCCCCCCGCGGGGGAGAGACCCAGTACTTC. Protein sequence: CASSMAPRGGETQYF.

V is TRBV15 and J is TRBJ1-5; maybe TRBD1 (6 bases). Germline CDR1 reads LNHNV; CDR2 reads YYDKDF (reference sequence). This CDR3 spans 15 amino acids. V was pared by 0 bases and J by 8 bases, with 14 bases between. This CDR3 is CATSRDVGGGKPQHF. As DNA, the CDR3 is TGTGCCACCAGCAGAGATGTAGGGGGGGGGAAGCCCCAGCATTTT.

The chain couples TRBV10-3 to TRBJ1-5, with D unresolved. The V gene's germline CDR1 is ENHRY and CDR2 SYGVKD. This CDR3 is 14 amino acids long. Trimming removed 8 bases at V and 5 bases at J, with 16 bases between. The CDR3 bases are TGTGCCATCTTCGAGGGTCGGGGTTATCAGCCCCAGCATTTT. Its protein is CAIFEGRGYQPQHF.

The rearrangement uses TRBV5-1 and TRBJ1-1; 8 nucleotides agree with TRBD1. Trimming cost V 0 bases and J 6 bases; bases outside gene matches: 4. Per the germline V gene, CDR1 is SGHRS and CDR2 is YFSETQ. The CDR3 contains 14 residues. The CDR3 DNA reads as TGCGCCAGCAGCTTGGACCAGGGGGCGGCTGAAGCTTTCTTT. Translation gives CASSLDQGAAEAFF. The full variable domain, with the rest looked up from reference TRBV5-1 and TRBJ1-1, is KAGVTQTPRYLIKTRGQQVTLSCSPISGHRSVSWYQQTPGQGLQFLFEYFSETQRNKGNFPGRFSGRQFSNSRSEMNVSTLELGDSALYLCASSLDQGAAEAFFGQGTRLTVV.